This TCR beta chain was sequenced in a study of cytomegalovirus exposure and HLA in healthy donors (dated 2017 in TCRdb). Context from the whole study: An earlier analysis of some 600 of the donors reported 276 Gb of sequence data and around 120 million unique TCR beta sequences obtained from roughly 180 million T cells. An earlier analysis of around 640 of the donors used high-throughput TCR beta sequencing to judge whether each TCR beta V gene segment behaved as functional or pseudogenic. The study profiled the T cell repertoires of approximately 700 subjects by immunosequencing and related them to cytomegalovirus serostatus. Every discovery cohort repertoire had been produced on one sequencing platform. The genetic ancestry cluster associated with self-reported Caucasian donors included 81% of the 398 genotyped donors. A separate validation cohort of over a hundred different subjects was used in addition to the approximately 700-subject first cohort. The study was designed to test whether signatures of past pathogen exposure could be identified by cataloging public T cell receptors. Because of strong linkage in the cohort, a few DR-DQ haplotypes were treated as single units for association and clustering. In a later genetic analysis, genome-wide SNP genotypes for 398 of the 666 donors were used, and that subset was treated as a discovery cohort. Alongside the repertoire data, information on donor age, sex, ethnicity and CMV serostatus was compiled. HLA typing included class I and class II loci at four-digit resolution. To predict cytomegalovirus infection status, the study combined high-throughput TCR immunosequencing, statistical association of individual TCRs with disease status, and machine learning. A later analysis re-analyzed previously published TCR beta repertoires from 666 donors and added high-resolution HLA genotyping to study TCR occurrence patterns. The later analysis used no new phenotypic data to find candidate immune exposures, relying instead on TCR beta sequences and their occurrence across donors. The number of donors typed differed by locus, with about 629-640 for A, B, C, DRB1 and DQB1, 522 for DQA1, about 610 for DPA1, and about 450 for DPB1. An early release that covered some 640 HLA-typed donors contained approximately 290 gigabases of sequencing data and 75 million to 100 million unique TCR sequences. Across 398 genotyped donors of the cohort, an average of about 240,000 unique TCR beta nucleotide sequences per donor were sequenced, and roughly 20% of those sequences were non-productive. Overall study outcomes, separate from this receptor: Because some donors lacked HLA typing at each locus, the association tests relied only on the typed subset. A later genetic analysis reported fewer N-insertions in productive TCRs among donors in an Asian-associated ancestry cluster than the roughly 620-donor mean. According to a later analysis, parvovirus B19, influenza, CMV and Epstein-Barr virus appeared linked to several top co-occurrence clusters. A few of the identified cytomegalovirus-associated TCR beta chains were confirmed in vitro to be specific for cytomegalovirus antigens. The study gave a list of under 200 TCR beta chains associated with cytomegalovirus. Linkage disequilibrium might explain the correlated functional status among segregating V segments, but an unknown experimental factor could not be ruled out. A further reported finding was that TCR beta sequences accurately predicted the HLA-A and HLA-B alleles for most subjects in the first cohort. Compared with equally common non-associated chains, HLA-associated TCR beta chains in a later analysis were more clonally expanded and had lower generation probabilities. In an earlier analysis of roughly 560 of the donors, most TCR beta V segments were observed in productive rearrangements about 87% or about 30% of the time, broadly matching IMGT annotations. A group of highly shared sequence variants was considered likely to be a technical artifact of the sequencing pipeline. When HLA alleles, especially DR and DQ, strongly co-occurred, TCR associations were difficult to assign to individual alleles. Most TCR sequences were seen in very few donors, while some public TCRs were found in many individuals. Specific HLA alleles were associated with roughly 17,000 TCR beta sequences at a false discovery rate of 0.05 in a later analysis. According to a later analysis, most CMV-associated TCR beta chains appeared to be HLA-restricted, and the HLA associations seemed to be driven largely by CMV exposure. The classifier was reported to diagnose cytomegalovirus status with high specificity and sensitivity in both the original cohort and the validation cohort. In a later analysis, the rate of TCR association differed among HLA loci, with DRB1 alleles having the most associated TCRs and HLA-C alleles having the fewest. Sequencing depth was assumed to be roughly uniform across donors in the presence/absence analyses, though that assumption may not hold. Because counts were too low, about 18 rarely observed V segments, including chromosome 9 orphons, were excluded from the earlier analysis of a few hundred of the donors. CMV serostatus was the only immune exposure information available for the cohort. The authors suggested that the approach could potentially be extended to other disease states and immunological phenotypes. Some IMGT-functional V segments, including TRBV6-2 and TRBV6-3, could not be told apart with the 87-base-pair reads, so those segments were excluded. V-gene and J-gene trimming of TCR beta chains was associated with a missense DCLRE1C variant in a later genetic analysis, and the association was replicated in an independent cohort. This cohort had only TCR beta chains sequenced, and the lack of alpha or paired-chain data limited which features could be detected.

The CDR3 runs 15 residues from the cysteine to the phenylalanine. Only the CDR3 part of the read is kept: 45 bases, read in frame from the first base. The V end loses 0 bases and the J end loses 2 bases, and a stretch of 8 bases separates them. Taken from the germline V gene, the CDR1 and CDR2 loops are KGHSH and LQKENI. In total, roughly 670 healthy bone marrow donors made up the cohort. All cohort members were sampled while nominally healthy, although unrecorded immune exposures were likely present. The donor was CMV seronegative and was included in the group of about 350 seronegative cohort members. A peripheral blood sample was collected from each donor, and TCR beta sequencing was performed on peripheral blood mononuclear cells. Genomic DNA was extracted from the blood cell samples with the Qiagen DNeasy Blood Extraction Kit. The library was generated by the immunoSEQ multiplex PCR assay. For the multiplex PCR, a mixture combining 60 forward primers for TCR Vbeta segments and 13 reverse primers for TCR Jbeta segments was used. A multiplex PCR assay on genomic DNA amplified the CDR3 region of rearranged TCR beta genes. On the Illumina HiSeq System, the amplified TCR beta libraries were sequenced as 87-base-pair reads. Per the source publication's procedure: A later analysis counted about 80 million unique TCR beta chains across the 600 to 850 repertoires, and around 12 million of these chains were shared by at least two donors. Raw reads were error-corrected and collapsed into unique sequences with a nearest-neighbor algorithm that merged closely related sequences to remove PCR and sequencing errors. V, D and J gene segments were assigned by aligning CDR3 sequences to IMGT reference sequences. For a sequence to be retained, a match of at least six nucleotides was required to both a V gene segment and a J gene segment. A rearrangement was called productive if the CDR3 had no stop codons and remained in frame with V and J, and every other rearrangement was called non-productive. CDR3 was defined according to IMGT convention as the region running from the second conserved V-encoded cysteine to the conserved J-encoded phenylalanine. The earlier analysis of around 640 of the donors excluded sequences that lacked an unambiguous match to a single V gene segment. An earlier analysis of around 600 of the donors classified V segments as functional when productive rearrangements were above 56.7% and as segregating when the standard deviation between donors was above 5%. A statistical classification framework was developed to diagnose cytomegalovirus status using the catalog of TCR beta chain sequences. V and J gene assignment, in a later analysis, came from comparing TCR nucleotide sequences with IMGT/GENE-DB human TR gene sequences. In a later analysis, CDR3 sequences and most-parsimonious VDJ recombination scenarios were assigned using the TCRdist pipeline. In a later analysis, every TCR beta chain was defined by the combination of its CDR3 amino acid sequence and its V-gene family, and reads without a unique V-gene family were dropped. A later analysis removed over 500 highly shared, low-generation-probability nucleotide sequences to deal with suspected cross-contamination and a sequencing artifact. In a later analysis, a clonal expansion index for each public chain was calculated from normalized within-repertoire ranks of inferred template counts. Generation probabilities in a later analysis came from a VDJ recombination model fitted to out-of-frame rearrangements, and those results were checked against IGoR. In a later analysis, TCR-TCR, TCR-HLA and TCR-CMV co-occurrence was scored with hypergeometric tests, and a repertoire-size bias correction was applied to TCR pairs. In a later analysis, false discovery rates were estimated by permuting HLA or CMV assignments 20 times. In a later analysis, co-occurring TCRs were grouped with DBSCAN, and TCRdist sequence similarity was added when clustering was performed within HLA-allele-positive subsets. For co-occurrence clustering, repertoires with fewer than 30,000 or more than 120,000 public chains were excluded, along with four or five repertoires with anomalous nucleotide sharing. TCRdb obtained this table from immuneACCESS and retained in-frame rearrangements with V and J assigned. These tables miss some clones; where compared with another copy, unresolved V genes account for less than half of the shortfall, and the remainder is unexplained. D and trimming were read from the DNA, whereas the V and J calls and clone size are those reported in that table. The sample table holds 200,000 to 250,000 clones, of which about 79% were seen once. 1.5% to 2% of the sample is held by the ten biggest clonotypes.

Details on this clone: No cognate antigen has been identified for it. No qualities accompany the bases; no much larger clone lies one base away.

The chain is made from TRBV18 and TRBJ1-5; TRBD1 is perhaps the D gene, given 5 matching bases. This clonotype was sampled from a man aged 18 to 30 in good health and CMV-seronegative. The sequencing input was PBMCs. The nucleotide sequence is TGTGCCAGCTCACCACCCCAGGGTGGCAATCAGCCCCAGCATTTT. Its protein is CASSPPQGGNQPQHF.